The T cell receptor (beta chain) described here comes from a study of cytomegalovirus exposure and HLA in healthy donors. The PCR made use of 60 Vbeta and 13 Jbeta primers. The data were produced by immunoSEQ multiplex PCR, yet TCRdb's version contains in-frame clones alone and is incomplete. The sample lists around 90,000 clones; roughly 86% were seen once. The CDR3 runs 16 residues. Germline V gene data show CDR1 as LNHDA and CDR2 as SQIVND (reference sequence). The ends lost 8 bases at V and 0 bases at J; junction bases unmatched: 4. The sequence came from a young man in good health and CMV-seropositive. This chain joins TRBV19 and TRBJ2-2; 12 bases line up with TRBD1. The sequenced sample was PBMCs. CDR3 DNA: TGTGCCAGTGGGGGACAGGGGGCTGCGAACACCGGGGAGCTGTTTTTT. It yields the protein CASGGQGAANTGELFF.